A selection of T cell receptor beta chains follows, all from one sample in a study of identical twins. TCRdb redid the calling of the 5' RACE reads with MiXCR, one entry per CDR3 protein. This table has fewer than 500,000 distinct CDR3 sequences, roughly 13% appearing once. The sample was also reused in another study, on yellow fever vaccine responses in identical twins.

Input material: CD4+ T cells sorted from blood. The receptors were gathered from a woman between 18 and 30 years old in good health. The CDR3 runs from the conserved cysteine through the conserved F or W. A D gene is named only where the DNA matches it firmly. Size values are once, few and many counts, or a class for expanded clones, and some rows have none.

v_call	j_call	d_call	clone_size	cdr3_nt	cdr3_aa
TRBV28	TRBJ2-1	NA	few	TGTGCCAGCAGTTCTAGCCTCTCCTATGAGCAGTTCTTC	CASSSSLSYEQFF
TRBV12-3/TRBV12-4	TRBJ2-7	TRBD1	NA	TGTGCCAGCAGCCAAGGACAGGGGGATAACGAGCAGTACTTC	CASSQGQGDNEQYF
TRBV6-2/TRBV6-3	TRBJ1-2	NA	NA	TGTGCCAGCAGTGGACCGGGACGTGCCTATGGCTACACCTTC	CASSGPGRAYGYTF
TRBV5-1	TRBJ2-2	NA	many	TGCGCCAGCAGCTTGAGCAGCAACACCGGGGAGCTGTTTTTT	CASSLSSNTGELFF
TRBV12-3/TRBV12-4	TRBJ2-5	TRBD2	few	TGTGCCAGCAGTCCGCATCGGGGGGGAAAGGGTGAGACCCAGTACTTC	CASSPHRGGKGETQYF
TRBV29-1	TRBJ2-5	TRBD2	many	TGCAGCGTTGGGGCTAGCGGAGAGACCCAGTACTTC	CSVGASGETQYF
TRBV7-2	TRBJ2-1	TRBD2	few	TGTGCCAGCAGCCCTGATAGCGGGGGGAGGTACAATGAGCAGTTCTTC	CASSPDSGGRYNEQFF
TRBV16	TRBJ2-1	NA	NA	TGTGCCAGCACCCCCGTGGGCGGTTATAATGAGCAGTTCTTC	CASTPVGGYNEQFF
TRBV5-6	TRBJ2-7	TRBD2	NA	TGTGCCAGCAGCACCCCGGGGAGGGCAACCTACGAGCAGTACTTC	CASSTPGRATYEQYF
TRBV10-3	TRBJ2-5	TRBD2	NA	TGTGCCATCAGTGAATCAGCGGGGGAGACCCAGTACTTC	CAISESAGETQYF
TRBV20-1	TRBJ2-3	TRBD2	NA	TGCAGTGCTATCCCGGGACTAGCGGGGAGGTTGCAGTATTTT	CSAIPGLAGRLQYF
TRBV5-1	TRBJ2-1	NA	NA	TGCGCCAGCAGCTTGGCTGGGATGTTGCAGGCTTTATGGAATGAGCAGTTCTTC	CASSLAGMLQALWNEQFF
TRBV5-1	TRBJ2-7	TRBD1	NA	TGCGCCAGCAGCACTACCGGGACAGGGGTCGAGCAGTACTTC	CASSTTGTGVEQYF
TRBV5-1	TRBJ2-3	TRBD1	few	TGCGCCAGCAGCTTGGCATACAGGGGATACGATACGCAGTATTTT	CASSLAYRGYDTQYF
TRBV3-1	TRBJ2-7	NA	NA	TGTGCCAGCAGCCGCCAGGGGACAACCTACGAGCAGTACTTC	CASSRQGTTYEQYF
TRBV18	TRBJ1-5	TRBD1	NA	TGTGCCAGCTCGACCGAGACAGGGGTCAATCAGCCCCAGCATTTT	CASSTETGVNQPQHF
TRBV2	TRBJ2-1	TRBD2	few	TGTGCCAGCAGTCCGGGGGGGGCGGGAGATGAGTTCTTC	CASSPGGAGDEFF
TRBV15	TRBJ2-2	TRBD1	NA	TGTGCCACCAGCGGAACAGGGGTCTTGGGTAGGAGCGGGGAGCTGTTTTTT	CATSGTGVLGRSGELFF
TRBV29-1	TRBJ2-1	TRBD2	few	TGCAGCGTCGCTGGACTAGCGGTAGACAATGAGCAGTTCTTC	CSVAGLAVDNEQFF
TRBV18	TRBJ2-3	NA	NA	TGTGCCAGCTCACCACGGCAGCCGCCGACAGATACGCAGTATTTT	CASSPRQPPTDTQYF
TRBV25-1	TRBJ2-3	TRBD2	few	TGTGCCAGCAGTGAATATCCCGGGACTAGCGGCGCAGATACGCAGTATTTT	CASSEYPGTSGADTQYF
TRBV5-1	TRBJ2-1	NA	NA	TGCGCCAGCAGCTCCGACCTCTTCTTC	CASSSDLFF
TRBV5-1	TRBJ2-5	NA	once	TGCGCCAGCAGCGGGGCAAATCAAGAGACCCAGTACTTC	CASSGANQETQYF
TRBV7-2	TRBJ2-7	NA	NA	TGTGCCAGCACCCCGAACCTCGACGTTCTTTACGAGCAGTACTTC	CASTPNLDVLYEQYF
TRBV12-3/TRBV12-4	TRBJ1-2	NA	few	TGTGCCAGCAGGGGGAAAGGCTACACCTTC	CASRGKGYTF
TRBV9	TRBJ1-6	TRBD1	once	TGTGCCAGCAGCGTAGGACAGGGAGCTAATTCACCCCTCCACTTT	CASSVGQGANSPLHF
TRBV7-8	TRBJ1-5	NA	NA	TGTGCCAGAGGTGGGGAACAGGTATATAGCAATCAGCCCCAGCATTTT	CARGGEQVYSNQPQHF
TRBV20-1	TRBJ2-3	TRBD2	NA	TGCAGTGCCGAGGACCGCGGGAGGAGCACAGATACGCAGTATTTT	CSAEDRGRSTDTQYF
TRBV20-1	TRBJ1-5	NA	few	TGCAGTGCTAGAGGGGGGAGTCAGCCCCAGCATTTT	CSARGGSQPQHF
TRBV6-6	TRBJ1-2	NA	NA	TGTGCCACCTCCCGCGACTATGGCTACACCTTC	CATSRDYGYTF
TRBV24-1	TRBJ2-1	TRBD1	NA	TGTGCCACCAGTGATTTGTTGACAGGGGAGTTCTTC	CATSDLLTGEFF
TRBV5-5	TRBJ2-3	NA	NA	TGTGCCAGCAGACCGCGCGGCTCCACTAGCACAGATACGCAGTATTTT	CASRPRGSTSTDTQYF
TRBV3-1	TRBJ2-7	NA	few	TGTGCCAGCAGCCAACTTCCGCCAACCGGGACAAATACCCCCTACGAGCAGTACTTC	CASSQLPPTGTNTPYEQYF
TRBV5-1	TRBJ2-3	TRBD2	few	TGCGCCAGCAGCTTGGGTACTAGCGGGCCGCTCACAGATACGCAGTATTTT	CASSLGTSGPLTDTQYF
TRBV7-8	TRBJ2-2	TRBD1	NA	TGTGCCAGCAGCTCCTCACAGGGGGCCGGGGAGCTGTTTTTT	CASSSSQGAGELFF
TRBV18	TRBJ2-2	NA	few	TGTGCCAGCTCACCCCTCTGGGGGGCGGCGAACACCGGGGAGCTGTTTTTT	CASSPLWGAANTGELFF
TRBV4-3	TRBJ2-5	NA	NA	TGCGCCAGCAGCCAAGGAATGGGGGGGGCGACCCAGTACTTC	CASSQGMGGATQYF
TRBV12-5	TRBJ2-1	TRBD2	NA	TGTGCTAGTGGCCTGGGACTAGCGGGCAACAATGAGCAGTTCTTC	CASGLGLAGNNEQFF